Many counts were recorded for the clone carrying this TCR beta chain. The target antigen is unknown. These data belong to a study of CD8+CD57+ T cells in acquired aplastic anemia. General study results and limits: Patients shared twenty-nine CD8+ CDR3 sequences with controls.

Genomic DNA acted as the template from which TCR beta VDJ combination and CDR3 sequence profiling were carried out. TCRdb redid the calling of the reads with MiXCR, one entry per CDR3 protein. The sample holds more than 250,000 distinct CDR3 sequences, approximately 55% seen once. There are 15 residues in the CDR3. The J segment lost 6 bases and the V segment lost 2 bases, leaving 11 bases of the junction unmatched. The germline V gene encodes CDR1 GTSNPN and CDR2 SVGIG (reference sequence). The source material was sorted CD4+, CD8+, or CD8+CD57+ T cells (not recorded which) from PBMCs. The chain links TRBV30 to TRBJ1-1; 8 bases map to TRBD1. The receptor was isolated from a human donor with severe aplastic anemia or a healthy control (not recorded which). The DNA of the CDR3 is TGTGCCTGGAGTATCCGGGACAGGTTGAGTGCTGAAGCTTTCTTT. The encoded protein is CAWSIRDRLSAEAFF.